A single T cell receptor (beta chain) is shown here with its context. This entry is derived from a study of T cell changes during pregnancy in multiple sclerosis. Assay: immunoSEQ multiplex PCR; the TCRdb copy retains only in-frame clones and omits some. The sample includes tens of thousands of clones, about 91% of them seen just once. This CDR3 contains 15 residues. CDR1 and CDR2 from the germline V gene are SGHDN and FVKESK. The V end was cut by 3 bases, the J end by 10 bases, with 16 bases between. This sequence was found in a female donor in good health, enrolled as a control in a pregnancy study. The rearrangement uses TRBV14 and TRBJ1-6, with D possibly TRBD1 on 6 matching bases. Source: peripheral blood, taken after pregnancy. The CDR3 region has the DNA TGTGCCAGCAGCCAGGGCAGGGGCGGTAGATCACCCCTCCACTTT. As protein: CASSQGRGGRSPLHF.